This T cell receptor beta chain derives from a study of blood T cell repertoires in COVID-19. Study background: There were acute and convalescent COVID-19 samples, and they came from the United States, Italy and Spain.

Clinical histories supplied by participants themselves formed the basis of cohort assignment. Someone with COVID-19 had been met by exposed participants within 2 weeks before study entry. Original processing methods: How many nucleated cells were present was estimated from reference gene primer amplification. The table came from immunoSEQ multiplex PCR; TCRdb's copy has only in-frame clones and leaves some out. Clonal size and the V and J genes are those of that table, whereas D and trimming came from the DNA. The sample consists of 150,000 or so clones, roughly nine tenths of them appearing once. The receptor was isolated from a woman in her forties who had been exposed to COVID-19. Material for sequencing was PBMCs or T cells enriched from blood (not recorded which).

The CDR3 is CASNFLTGGIYGYTF. The CDR3 coding sequence is TGTGCCAGCAACTTTTTGACAGGGGGCATCTATGGCTACACCTTC. This chain uses TRBV7-9 with TRBJ1-2; 10 bases fit TRBD1. After removal of 7 bases from V and 4 bases from J, the junction contained 9 bases not matched to a gene. CDR3 length equals 15 residues. Looked up from germline, CDR1 is SEHNR and CDR2 is FQNEAQ (reference sequence).